This entry is about one T cell receptor (beta chain). Its target is unknown. Donors ranged from roughly 6 to 90 years old and were healthy Caucasians in Russia. From germline, CDR1 is MNHNS and CDR2 SASEGT. J lost 1 base, V lost 4 bases, and 4 bases had no gene match. This CDR3 is built from 15 residues. These data come from a study of blood T cells in healthy people across ages. The study, taken as a whole, reports: PBMCs that were unsorted prevented a conclusive naive versus antigen-experienced comparison. Estimates of diversity drawn from one million T cells were considered underestimates.

A J-beta primer mix and a sample-barcoded 5' primer were used in a second PCR of roughly 6 to 12 cycles. Every cDNA molecule bore a tag from a template-switch adaptor containing 12 random nucleotides. TCRdb reanalysed the 5' RACE reads using MiXCR and keeps one entry per CDR3 protein. This table holds more than 800,000 distinct CDR3 sequences, more than 40% found once. The sequencing input was blood. The chain carries TRBV6-1 and TRBJ2-5, with 9 nucleotides matching TRBD2. This TCR was sampled from a woman aged 55-70 years in good health. The CDR3: CASSGLADSQETQYF. The CDR3 coding sequence is TGTGCCAGCAGTGGACTAGCGGACAGCCAAGAGACCCAGTACTTC.